This T cell receptor beta chain appears in the sequencing data of a study of CD8+ T cells in alopecia areata. Background on the study: The protocol delivered tofacitinib for 6 to 18 months, then withdrew it for 6 months.

To note about this clone: Its antigen is not known.

cDNA serving as the sequencing template came from extracted, reverse transcribed RNA. The method was immunoSEQ multiplex PCR; TCRdb's version includes in-frame clones alone and lacks a portion of them. The sample contains about 210,000 clones, about 40% of which appear only once. Overall study findings and caveats: In scalp, tofacitinib significantly decreased clonality and expanded CD8+ clones among the top 100.

Treatment indicated: oral pan-JAK inhibitor, 5-10 mg twice daily. The CDR3 is 17 amino acids. Trimming removed 1 base at V and 5 bases at J, with 18 bases between. Germline-derived CDR1 and CDR2 are LNHNV and YYDKDF (reference sequence). V gene TRBV15 combines with J gene TRBJ2-1; tentatively, D is TRBD1 or TRBD2 (5 bases each). The material was CD4+ T cells sorted from blood, obtained at roughly week 38, from a patient treated with tofacitinib. This clonotype was sampled from a human donor with alopecia areata. The CDR3 reads CATSRATGTQRNNEQFF. The CDR3 coding sequence is TGTGCCACCAGCAGAGCTACCGGGACCCAGAGGAACAATGAGCAGTTCTTC.